These 7 T cell receptor beta chains were sequenced from one sample in a study of blood T cell repertoires in COVID-19. TCRdb keeps only in-frame clones here, not all; method: immunoSEQ multiplex PCR. The sample lists fewer than 300,000 clones; approximately 91% were seen once. The sequenced sample consisted of peripheral blood. The origin of the receptors is a woman in her thirties with acute or convalescent COVID-19.

The chain joins TRBV29-1 to TRBJ2-2; D is unclear. In germline, CDR1 is SQVTM, CDR2 ANQGSEA. The CDR3 is made up of 11 amino acids. V lost 4 bases and J lost 8, with 8 bases in between. This chain's CDR3 is CSVVTSGELFF. In DNA, the CDR3 is TGCAGCGTTGTAACTTCTGGGGAGCTGTTTTTT.

The J gene is TRBJ1-6, the V gene TRBV30; 9 nucleotides agree with TRBD1. V trimming: 2 bases; J trimming: 8 bases; junction bases outside the gene matches: 1. The germline CDR1 and CDR2 sequences are GTSNPN and SVGIG (reference sequence). CDR3 length: 13 residues. CDR3 DNA sequence: TGTGCCTGGAGTCGACAGGGGGATTCACCCCTCCACTTT. Translating gives CAWSRQGDSPLHF.

The V call is TRBV2, the J call TRBJ2-1; a weak D match, TRBD2 (6 bases). Deletions cut 4 bases from V and 10 bases from J, with 23 bases between. CDR3 length: 16 amino acids. The germline V gene has CDR1 SNHLY and CDR2 FYNNEI. CDR3 residues: CASSAFLGEEGREQFF. Here the CDR3 DNA reads TGTGCCAGCAGTGCCTTCCTCGGGGAGGAGGGACGGGAGCAGTTCTTC.

The count of this clone is one. This chain connects TRBV24-1 to TRBJ2-4, with D possibly being TRBD1 (5 bases). The CDR3 runs to 16 residues. The germline V gene has CDR1 KGHDR and CDR2 SFDVKD. V was trimmed by 3 bases and J by 0 bases, leaving 11 bases between them. The CDR3 DNA is TGTGCCACCAGTGATGGGGCGAGACTAGCCAAAAACATTCAGTACTTC. This codes for CATSDGARLAKNIQYF.

V usage is TRBV18 and J usage is TRBJ1-5; the D is unclear. The V end was cut by 3 bases, the J end by 1 base, with 4 bases between. The length of the CDR3 is 13 residues. From germline, CDR1 is KGHSH and CDR2 LQKENI. This chain's CDR3 is CASSPGSNQPQHF. CDR3 DNA: TGTGCCAGCTCACCCGGGAGCAATCAGCCCCAGCATTTT.

The chain combines TRBV6-4 with TRBJ2-7, with 8 bases fitting TRBD1. Germline assignment: CDR1 MRHNA and CDR2 SNTAGT. The CDR3 length is 14 residues. V dropped 6 bases and J dropped 5; count of bases not matched to a gene: 9. The CDR3 reads CASSKVPGGNEQYF. CDR3 DNA: TGTGCCAGCAGCAAGGTCCCAGGGGGCAACGAGCAGTACTTC.

The chain carries TRBV10-1 and TRBJ2-1; tentative D call: TRBD1 (5 bases). In germline, CDR1 is WNHNN, CDR2 SYGVQD (reference sequence). V lost 6 bases and J 1 base, leaving 13 bases between the germline ends. This CDR3 comprises 15 residues. CDR3 nucleotide sequence: TGCGCCAGCAGGACAGACCCGCCATCCTACAATGAGCAGTTCTTC. Amino acid sequence: CASRTDPPSYNEQFF.